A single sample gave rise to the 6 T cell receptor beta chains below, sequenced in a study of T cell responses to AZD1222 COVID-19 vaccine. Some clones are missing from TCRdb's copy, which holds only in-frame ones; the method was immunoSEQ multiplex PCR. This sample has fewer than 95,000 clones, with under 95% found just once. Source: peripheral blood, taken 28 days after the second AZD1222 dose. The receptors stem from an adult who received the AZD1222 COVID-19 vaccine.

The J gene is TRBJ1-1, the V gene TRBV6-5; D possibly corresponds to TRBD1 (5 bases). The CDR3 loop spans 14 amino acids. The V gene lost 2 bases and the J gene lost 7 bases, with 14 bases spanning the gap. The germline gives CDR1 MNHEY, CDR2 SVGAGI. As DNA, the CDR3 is TGTGCCAGCAGTTACGCCAGGGTTAAGGGTGAAGCTTTCTTT. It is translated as CASSYARVKGEAFF.

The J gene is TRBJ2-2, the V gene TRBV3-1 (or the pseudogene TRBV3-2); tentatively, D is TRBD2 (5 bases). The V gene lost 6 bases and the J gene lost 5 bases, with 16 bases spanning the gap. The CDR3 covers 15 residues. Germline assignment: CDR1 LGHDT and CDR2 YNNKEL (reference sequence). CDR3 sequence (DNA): TGTGCCAGCAGAAACCCGACTATCGCTACCGGGGAGCTGTTTTTT. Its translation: CASRNPTIATGELFF.

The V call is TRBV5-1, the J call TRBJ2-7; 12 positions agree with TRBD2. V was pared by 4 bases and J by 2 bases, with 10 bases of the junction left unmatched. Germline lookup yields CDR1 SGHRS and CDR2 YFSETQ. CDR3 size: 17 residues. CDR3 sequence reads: CASSQGLAGRTTYEQYF. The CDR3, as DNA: TGCGCCAGCAGCCAAGGACTAGCGGGGCGGACCACCTACGAGCAGTACTTC.

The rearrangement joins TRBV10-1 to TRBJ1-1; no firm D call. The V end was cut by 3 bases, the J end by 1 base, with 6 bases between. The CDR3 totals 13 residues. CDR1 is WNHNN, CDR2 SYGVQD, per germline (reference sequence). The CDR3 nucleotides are TGCGCCAGCAGTGAAGAACCGAACACTGAAGCTTTCTTT. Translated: CASSEEPNTEAFF.

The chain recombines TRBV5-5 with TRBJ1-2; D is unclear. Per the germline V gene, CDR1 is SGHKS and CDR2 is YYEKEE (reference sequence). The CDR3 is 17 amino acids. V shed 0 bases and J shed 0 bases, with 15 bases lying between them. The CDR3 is CASSLEGHAVPNYGYTF. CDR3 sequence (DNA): TGTGCCAGCAGCTTGGAAGGTCACGCGGTGCCTAACTATGGCTACACCTTC. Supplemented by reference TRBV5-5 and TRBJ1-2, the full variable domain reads DAGVTQSPTHLIKTRGQQVTLRCSPISGHKSVSWYQQVLGQGPQFIFQYYEKEERGRGNFPDRFSARQFPNYSSELNVNALLLGDSALYLCASSLEGHAVPNYGYTFGSGTRLTVV.

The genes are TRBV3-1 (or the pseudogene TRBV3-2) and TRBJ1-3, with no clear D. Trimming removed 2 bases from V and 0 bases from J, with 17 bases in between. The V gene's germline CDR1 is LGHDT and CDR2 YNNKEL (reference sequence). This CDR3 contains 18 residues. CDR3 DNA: TGTGCCAGCAGCCAACTCTCGGCGGTCGTGAGCTCTGGAAACACCATATATTTT. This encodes CASSQLSAVVSSGNTIYF.